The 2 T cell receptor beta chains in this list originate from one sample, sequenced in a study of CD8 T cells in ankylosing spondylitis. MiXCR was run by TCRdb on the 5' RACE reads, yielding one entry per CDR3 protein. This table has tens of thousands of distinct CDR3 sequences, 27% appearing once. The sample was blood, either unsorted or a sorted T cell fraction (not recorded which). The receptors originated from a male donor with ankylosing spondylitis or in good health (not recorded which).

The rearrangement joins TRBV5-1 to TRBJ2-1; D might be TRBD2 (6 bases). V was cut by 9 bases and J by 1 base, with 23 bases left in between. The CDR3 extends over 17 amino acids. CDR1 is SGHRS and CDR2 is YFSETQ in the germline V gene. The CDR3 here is CATQAPSGGESYNEQFF. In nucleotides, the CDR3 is TGCGCCACCCAGGCTCCATCAGGCGGGGAGTCCTACAATGAGCAGTTCTTC. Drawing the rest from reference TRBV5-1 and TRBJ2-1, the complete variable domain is KAGVTQTPRYLIKTRGQQVTLSCSPISGHRSVSWYQQTPGQGLQFLFEYFSETQRNKGNFPGRFSGRQFSNSRSEMNVSTLELGDSALYLCATQAPSGGESYNEQFFGPGTRLTVL.

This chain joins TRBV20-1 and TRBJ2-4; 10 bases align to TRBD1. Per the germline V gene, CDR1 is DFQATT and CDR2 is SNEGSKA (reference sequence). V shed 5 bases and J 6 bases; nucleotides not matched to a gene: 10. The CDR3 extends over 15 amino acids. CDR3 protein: CSAYPGQGNLNIQYF. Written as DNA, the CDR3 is TGCAGTGCTTACCCGGGACAGGGGAATTTAAACATTCAGTACTTC.